The present T cell receptor (beta chain) was sequenced within a study of cytomegalovirus exposure and HLA in healthy donors. This clone is a singleton in its sample. As yet, its antigen is unknown. The study ran its PCR with 60 Vbeta and 13 Jbeta primers. Profiled with immunoSEQ multiplex PCR; TCRdb holds only in-frame clones, not every one. The sample records about 110,000 clones, roughly 85% being singletons. Study results and caveats: Later analysis identified about 17,000 TCR beta sequences associated with HLA alleles, using a false discovery rate threshold of 0.05.

With 0 bases clipped from V and 9 bases from J, the junction kept 8 bases outside the gene matches. CDR1 and CDR2 (germline): LGHNA, YSLEER. The CDR3 extends over 16 amino acids. Input material: PBMCs. The receptor was derived from a woman between 35 and 50 years old in good health and CMV-seronegative. The V gene is TRBV4-3, the J gene TRBJ1-6, with TRBD1 matching over 7 bases. The CDR3 is CASSQEWGQRASPLHF. CDR3 nucleotide sequence: TGCGCCAGCAGCCAAGAATGGGGACAGAGAGCTTCACCCCTCCACTTT.